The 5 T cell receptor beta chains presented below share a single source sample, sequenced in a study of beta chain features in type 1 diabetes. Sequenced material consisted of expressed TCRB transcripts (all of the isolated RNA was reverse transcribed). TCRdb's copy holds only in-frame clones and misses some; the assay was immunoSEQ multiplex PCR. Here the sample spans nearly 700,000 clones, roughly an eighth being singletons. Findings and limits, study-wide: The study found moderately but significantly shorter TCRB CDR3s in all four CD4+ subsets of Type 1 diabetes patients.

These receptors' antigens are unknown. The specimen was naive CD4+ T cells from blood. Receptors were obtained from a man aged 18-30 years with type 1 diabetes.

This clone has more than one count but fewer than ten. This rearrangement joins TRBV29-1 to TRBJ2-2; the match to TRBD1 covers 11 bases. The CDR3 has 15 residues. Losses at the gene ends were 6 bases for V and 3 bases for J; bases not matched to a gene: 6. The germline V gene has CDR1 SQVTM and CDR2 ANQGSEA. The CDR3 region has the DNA TGCAGCGTCGCCCCGGGACAGGGGGACACCGGGGAGCTGTTTTTT. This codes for CSVAPGQGDTGELFF.

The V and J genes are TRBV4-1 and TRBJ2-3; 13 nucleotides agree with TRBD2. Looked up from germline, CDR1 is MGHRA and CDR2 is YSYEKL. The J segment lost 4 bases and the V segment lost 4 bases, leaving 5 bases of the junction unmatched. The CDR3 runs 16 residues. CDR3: CASSPGLAGDSDTQYF. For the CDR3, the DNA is TGCGCCAGCAGCCCCGGACTAGCGGGGGATTCAGATACGCAGTATTTT.

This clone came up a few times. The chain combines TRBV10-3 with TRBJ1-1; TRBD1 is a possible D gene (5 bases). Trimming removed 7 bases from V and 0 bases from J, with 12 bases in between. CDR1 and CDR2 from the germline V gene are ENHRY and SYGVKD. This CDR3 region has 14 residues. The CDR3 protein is CAIMGPDLNTEAFF. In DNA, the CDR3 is TGTGCCATCATGGGACCTGATTTGAACACTGAAGCTTTCTTT.

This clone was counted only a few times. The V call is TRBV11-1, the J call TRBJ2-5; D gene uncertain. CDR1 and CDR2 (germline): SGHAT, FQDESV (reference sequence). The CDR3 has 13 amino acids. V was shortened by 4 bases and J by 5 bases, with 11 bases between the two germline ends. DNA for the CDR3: TGTGCCAGCAGCTCCGGAGTGGCTGAGACCCAGTACTTC. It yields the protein CASSSGVAETQYF.

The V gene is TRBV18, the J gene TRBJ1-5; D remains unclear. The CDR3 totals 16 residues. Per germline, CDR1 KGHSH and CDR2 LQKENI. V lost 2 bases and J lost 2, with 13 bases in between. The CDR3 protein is CASSPGSNLGNQPQHF. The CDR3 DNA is TGTGCCAGCTCACCAGGTTCGAATTTAGGCAATCAGCCCCAGCATTTT.